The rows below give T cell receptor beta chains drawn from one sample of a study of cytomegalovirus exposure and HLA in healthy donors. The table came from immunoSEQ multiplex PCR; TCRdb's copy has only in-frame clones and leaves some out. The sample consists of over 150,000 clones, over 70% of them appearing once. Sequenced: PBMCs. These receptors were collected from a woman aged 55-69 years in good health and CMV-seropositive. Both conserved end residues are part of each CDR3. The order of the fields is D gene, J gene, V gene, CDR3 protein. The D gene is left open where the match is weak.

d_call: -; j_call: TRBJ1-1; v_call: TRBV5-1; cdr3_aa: CASSLGIDNRAPAAIMGLKAFF
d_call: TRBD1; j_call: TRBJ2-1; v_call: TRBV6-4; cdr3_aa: CASKRDRDHNEQFF
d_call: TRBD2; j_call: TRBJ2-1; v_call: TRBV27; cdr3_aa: CASSLGRLAGGRSSYNEQFF
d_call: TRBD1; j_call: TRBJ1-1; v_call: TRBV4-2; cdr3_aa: CASSQIWGQGSFKRTEAFF
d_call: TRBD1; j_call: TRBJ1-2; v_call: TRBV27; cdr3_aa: CASSIVGGQMYGYTF
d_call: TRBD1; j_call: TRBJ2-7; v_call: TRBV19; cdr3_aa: CASSAGGTGTLYEQYF
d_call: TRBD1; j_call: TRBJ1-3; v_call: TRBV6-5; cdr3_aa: CASSGTGAGNTIYF
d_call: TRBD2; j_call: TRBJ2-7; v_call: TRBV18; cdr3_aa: CASSPPGLAGGRYEQYF
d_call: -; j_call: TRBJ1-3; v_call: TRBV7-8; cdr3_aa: CASTPQRVGSENTIYF
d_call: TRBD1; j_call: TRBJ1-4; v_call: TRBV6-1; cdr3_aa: CASSAQGAQGSEKLFF
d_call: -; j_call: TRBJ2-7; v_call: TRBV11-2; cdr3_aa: CASSLGLGGYEQYF
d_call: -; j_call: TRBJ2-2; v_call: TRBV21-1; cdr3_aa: CASSKPTLDRGNTGELFF
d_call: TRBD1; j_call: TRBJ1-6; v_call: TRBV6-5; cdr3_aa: CASSYSDRGRGSPLHF
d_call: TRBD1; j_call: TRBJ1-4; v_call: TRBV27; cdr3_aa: CASRDFTGDEKLFF
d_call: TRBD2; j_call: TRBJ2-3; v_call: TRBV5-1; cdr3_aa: CASSPTSGTTYSDTQYF
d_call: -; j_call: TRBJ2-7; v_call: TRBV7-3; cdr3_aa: CASSLMGSVPPYEQYF
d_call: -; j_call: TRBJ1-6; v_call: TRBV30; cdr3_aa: CALDSRQNSPLHF
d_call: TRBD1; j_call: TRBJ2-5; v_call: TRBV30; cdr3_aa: CAWKRDSLGETQYF
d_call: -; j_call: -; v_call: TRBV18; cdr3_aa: CASSPGQGNYEQYF
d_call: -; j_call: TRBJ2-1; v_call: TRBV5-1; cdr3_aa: CASSAYGSYNEQFF
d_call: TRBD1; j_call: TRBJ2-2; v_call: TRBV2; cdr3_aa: CASSRPGQGFATGELFF
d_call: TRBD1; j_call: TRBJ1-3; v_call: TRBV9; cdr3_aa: CASSVGQGAGTIYF
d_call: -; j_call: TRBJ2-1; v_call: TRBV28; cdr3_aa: CASSPSPRIRRGNEQFF
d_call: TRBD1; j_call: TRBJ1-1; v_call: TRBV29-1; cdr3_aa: CSVTQGATEAFF
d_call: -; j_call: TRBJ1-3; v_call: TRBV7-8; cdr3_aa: CASSPIGGSGNTIYF
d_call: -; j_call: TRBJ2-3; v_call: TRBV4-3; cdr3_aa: CASSQDTPPRGPSTDTQYF
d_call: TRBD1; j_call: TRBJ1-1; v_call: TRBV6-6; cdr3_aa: CASTLIGGLGEAFF
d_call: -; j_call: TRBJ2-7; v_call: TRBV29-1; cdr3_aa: CSVVGGTVDYEQYF
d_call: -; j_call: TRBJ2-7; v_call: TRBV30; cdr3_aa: CAWSAGLPGEQYF
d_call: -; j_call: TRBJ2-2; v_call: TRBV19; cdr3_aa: CASSIVTGLGTGELFF
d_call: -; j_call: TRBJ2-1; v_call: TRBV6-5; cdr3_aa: CASSFPKAGSYNEQFF
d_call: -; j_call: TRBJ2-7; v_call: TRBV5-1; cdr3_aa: CASSLGAGKTYEQYF
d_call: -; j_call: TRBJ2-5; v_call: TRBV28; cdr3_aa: CASSSQGSRETQYF
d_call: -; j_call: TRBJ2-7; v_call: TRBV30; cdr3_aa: CAWRPSSYEQYF
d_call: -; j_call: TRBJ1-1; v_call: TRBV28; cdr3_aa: CASHTNRGEAFF
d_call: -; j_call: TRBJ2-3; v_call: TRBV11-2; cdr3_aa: CASSLNYGGDTQYF
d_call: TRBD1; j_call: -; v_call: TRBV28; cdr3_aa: CASRQTGLGSYEQYF
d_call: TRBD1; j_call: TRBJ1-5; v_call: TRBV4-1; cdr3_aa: CASSGTGGNQPQHF
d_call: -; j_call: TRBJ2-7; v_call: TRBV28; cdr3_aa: CASSLKGYEQYF
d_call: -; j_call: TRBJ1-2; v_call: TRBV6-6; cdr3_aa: CASSTGQELYGYTF
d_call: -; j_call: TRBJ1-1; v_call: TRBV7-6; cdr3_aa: CASSLEQGTEAFF
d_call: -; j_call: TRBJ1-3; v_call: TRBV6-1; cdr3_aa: CASSESIQTTVHF
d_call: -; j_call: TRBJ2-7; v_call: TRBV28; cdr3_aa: CASSLSAVSSYEQYF
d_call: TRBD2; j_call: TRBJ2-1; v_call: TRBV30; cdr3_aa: CAWSVGLAGHNEQFF
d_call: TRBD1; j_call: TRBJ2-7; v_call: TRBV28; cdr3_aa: CASRSRQGREQYF
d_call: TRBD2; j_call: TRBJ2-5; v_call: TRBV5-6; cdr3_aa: CASSRASGRALETQYF
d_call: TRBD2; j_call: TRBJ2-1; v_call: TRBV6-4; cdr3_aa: CASRRDYRYNEQFF
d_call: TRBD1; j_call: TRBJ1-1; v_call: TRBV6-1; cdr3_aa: CASSVRTGPVTPVTEAFF
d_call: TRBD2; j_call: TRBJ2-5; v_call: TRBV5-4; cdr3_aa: CASRRGLEETQYF
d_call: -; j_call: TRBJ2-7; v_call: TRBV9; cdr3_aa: CASSVDWTTYEQYF
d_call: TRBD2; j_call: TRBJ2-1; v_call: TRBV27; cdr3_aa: CASSWTSGRNEQFF
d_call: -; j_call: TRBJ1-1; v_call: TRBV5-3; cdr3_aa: CASSLQENTEAFF
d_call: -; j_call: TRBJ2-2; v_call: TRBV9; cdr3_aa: CASSPVSGRRELFF
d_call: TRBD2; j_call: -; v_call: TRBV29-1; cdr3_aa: CSTGTNVYEQYF
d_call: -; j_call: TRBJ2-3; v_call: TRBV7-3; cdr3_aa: CASSLLGSEITDTQYF
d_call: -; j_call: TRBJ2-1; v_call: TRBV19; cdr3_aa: CASRVIGNEQFF
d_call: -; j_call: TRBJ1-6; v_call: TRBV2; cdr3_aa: CASSDYRSSYNSPLHF
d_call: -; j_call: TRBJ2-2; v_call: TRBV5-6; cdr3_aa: CASSPHNTGELFF
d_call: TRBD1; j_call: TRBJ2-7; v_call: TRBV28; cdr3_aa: CASSTTGQGSYEQYF